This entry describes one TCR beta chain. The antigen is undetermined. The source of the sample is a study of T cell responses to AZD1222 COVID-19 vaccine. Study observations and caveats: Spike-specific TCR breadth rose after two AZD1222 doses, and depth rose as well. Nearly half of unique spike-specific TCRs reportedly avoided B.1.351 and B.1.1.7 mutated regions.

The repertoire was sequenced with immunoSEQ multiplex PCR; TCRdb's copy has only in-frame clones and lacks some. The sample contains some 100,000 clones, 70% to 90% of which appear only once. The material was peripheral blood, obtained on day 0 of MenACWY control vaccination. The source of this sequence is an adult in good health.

The DNA of the CDR3 is TGTGCCAGCAGCCCCCGGGGCCTACGGTACAGAGGGGAGACCCAGTACTTC. Protein: CASSPRGLRYRGETQYF. The chain employs TRBV7-6 and TRBJ2-5; perhaps D is TRBD1 or TRBD2 (5 bases each). CDR3 size: 17 residues. The V end was cut by 5 bases, the J end by 5 bases, with 24 bases between. The germline V gene encodes CDR1 SGHVS and CDR2 FNYEAQ.